Listed here is a single T cell receptor (beta chain). How the authors handled the data: Reference gene primer amplification gave nucleated cell count estimates. Assay used: immunoSEQ multiplex PCR; TCRdb lists only in-frame clones, some missing. For V, J and clone size, that table is used; D and trimming come from the DNA. The table records roughly 110,000 clones, 80% to 90% of them present only once. This sample is part of a study of blood T cell repertoires in COVID-19. Turning to the study itself: Researchers got acute and convalescent COVID-19 samples from the United States, Italy and Spain. T cells, B-cell-depleted T cells, or PBMCs provided the cDNA or gDNA that served as material.

This TCR derives from a woman between 50 and 59 years old with acute or convalescent COVID-19. Sequenced sample: peripheral blood.

The DNA for the CDR3 is TGTGCCATCAACAGGGCGATGGGTAATTCACCCCTCCACTTT. This translates into CAINRAMGNSPLHF. The chain combines TRBV28 with TRBJ1-6; the D gene is possibly TRBD1 (6 bases). Trimming took 10 bases from V and 6 from J, leaving 16 bases between them. The CDR3 has 14 amino acids. The germline gives CDR1 MDHEN, CDR2 SYDVKM.